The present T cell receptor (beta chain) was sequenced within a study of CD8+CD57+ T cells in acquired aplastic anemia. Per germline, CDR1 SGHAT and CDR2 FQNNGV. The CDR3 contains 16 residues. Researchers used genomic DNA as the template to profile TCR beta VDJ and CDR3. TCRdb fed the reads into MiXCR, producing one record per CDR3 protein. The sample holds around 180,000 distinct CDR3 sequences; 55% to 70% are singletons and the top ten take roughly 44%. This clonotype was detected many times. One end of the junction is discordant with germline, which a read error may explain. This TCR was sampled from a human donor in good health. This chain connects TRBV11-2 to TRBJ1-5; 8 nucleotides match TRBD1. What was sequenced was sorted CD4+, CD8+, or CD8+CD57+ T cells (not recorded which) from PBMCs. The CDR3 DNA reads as TGTGCCAGCAGCTTGATGGGGGGACAGGCCAATCAGTCCCAGCATTTT. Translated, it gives CASSLMGGQANQSQHF.